Listed below are T cell receptor beta chains from one sample, sequenced in a study of T-cell reconstitution after alpha-beta-depleted transplantation in children. MiXCR, run by TCRdb on the PCR reads, gives a single entry per CDR3 protein. The sample holds about 830,000 distinct CDR3 sequences, roughly 15% seen once. Sequences were derived from PBMCs, mostly from graft donor cells, sampled 360 days after TCRalphabeta/CD19-depleted stem cell transplant. The receptors originated from a male patient between 10 and 17 years old who had a stem cell transplant for acute lymphoblastic leukemia, so the T cells may come from the graft donor. Both conserved end residues are part of each CDR3. A D gene is named only where the DNA matches it firmly. The size field is filled for only some rows; it gives once, few, many or a size class.

>TRBD1|many|TRBV10-3|TRBJ2-7
TGTGCCATCAGTAGTCGGGGACAGGGGGACCACGAGCAGTACTTC
CAISSRGQGDHEQYF
>-|-|TRBV9|TRBJ2-7
TGTGCCAGCAGCGTCACCTGGGCCGGGGAGCAGTACTTC
CASSVTWAGEQYF
>-|few|TRBV4-2|TRBJ2-2
TGTGCCAGCAGCCAAGAAAACAGCGCCGGGGAGCTGTTTTTT
CASSQENSAGELFF
>TRBD1|-|TRBV2|TRBJ2-7
TGTGCCAGCAGCCGTCGACAGGGGGCCATGCTCTACGAGCAGTACTTC
CASSRRQGAMLYEQYF
>TRBD2|-|TRBV7-8|TRBJ2-5
TGTGCCAGCAGCTTTCTAGCGGGAACGGAGACCCAGTACTTC
CASSFLAGTETQYF
>-|-|TRBV15|TRBJ2-1
TGTGCCACCAGCAGAGTGGGCCACAGGGCTTTCTACAATGAGCAGTTCTTC
CATSRVGHRAFYNEQFF
>-|-|TRBV18|TRBJ2-5
TGTGCCAGCTCACCAAAAGTCGCAGGGGAGACCCAGTACTTC
CASSPKVAGETQYF
>TRBD2|-|TRBV4-1|TRBJ2-1
TGCGCCAGCAGGGGACTAGCTTTTAAGCAGTTCTTC
CASRGLAFKQFF
>-|few|TRBV29-1|TRBJ2-2
TGCAGCGTTGCTTGGCGCACCGGGGAGCTGTTTTTT
CSVAWRTGELFF
>-|many|TRBV3-1|TRBJ1-3
TGTGCCAGCAGCCAAGACGTGGGGTTAGGAAACACCATATATTTT
CASSQDVGLGNTIYF
>-|few|TRBV15|TRBJ2-5
TGTGCCACCAGTGGGATTGGACTAATAGAGACCCAGTACTTC
CATSGIGLIETQYF
>TRBD1|-|TRBV25-1|TRBJ2-5
TGTGCCAGCAGTGCAACAGGGGAGACCCACTACTTC
CASSATGETHYF
>-|-|TRBV5-6|TRBJ1-2
TGTGCCAGCAGCCCCCTGCTAGAGGCCAACTATGGCTACACCTTC
CASSPLLEANYGYTF
>-|-|TRBV18|TRBJ1-3
TGTGCCAGCTCGGCGGACTCGACCGCAACTGGAAACACCATATATTTT
CASSADSTATGNTIYF